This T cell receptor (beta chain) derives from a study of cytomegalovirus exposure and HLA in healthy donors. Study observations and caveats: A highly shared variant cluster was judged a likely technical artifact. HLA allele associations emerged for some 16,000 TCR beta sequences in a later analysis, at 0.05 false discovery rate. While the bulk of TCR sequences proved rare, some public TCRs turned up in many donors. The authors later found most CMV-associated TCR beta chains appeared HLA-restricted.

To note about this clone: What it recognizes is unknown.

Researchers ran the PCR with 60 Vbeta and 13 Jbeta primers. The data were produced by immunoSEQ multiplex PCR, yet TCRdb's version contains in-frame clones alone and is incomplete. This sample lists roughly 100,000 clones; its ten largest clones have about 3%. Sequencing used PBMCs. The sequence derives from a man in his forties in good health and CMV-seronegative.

Here the CDR3 reads CASSPGLAGGTGYF. The DNA of the CDR3 is TGTGCCAGCAGCCCCGGACTAGCGGGAGGGACTGGGTACTTC. The chain has TRBV5-8 and TRBJ2-5; TRBD2 matches 15 bases. Trimming removed 4 bases from V and 13 bases from J; junction bases left unmatched: 8. CDR3 size: 14 residues. Germline CDR1 and CDR2: SGHTS and YDEGEE.